This T cell receptor beta chain is drawn from a study of T-cell reconstitution after alpha-beta-depleted transplantation in children. Note on this clonotype: The antigen is undetermined.

With 2 bases removed from V and 7 bases from J, the gap between germline ends came to 8 bases. This CDR3 region has 12 residues. CDR1 is LGHDT and CDR2 is YNNKEL in the germline V gene (reference sequence). General study findings and limits: Some patients' high day-60 TCRbeta diversity was traced to surviving recipient T cells and thymic progenitors. Newly generated T cells supplied most T-cell counts and diversity one year post-transplant. Expanded graft clones, several hundred of them, were reportedly the source of alpha-beta T cells about two months after transplant.

This sample's TCRbeta library carried unique molecular identifier barcodes. Each CDR3 protein is one row after TCRdb ran MiXCR on the PCR reads. In the table there are a few hundred thousand distinct CDR3 sequences, roughly 21% of which are singletons. V usage is TRBV3-1 and J usage is TRBJ1-1; D is undetermined. This TCR derives from a male patient between 5 and 17 years old who had a stem cell transplant for acute lymphoblastic leukemia, so the T cells may come from the graft donor. The source was PBMCs, mostly from graft donor cells, collected 180 days after TCRalphabeta/CD19-depleted stem cell transplant. In DNA form, the CDR3 reads TGTGCCAGCAGCCAACGAGGGAGTGAAGCTTTCTTT. Protein: CASSQRGSEAFF. Together with reference TRBV3-1 and TRBJ1-1, the CDR3 gives the full variable domain: DTAVSQTPKYLVTQMGNDKSIKCEQNLGHDTMYWYKQDSKKFLKIMFSYNNKELIINETVPNRFSPKSPDKAHLNLHINSLELGDSAVYFCASSQRGSEAFFGQGTRLTVV.